This T cell receptor beta chain comes out of a study of blood T cell repertoires in COVID-19. The table came from immunoSEQ multiplex PCR; TCRdb's copy has only in-frame clones and leaves some out. In the table there are about 330,000 clones, more than 70% of which are singletons. Everyone who took part was about 18 to 89 years old, and they came from 20 to 25 US areas. Cohort placement rested on clinical history that participants reported themselves. Recovered status in Cohort 3 required two negative PCRs, clearance, or symptom resolution. The CDR3 contains 13 residues. J lost 7 bases, V lost 3 bases, and 4 bases had no gene match. CDR1 is SGDLS and CDR2 is YYNGEE in the germline V gene.

This chain joins TRBV9 and TRBJ1-2; TRBD1 matches 9 bases. The source is a young woman who had recovered from COVID-19. Sequencing was performed on PBMCs or T cells enriched from blood (not recorded which). For the CDR3, the DNA is TGTGCCAGCAGCGCCGGGACAGGGAGTGGCTACACCTTC. It encodes CASSAGTGSGYTF.